This T cell receptor beta chain was obtained from a study of Graves' ophthalmopathy and Graves' hyperthyroidism. Study-wide background: Peripheral blood was collected at initial diagnosis, before any treatment. General study findings and limits: Both an approximately 70% sensitivity and an approximately 79% specificity characterized the model's predictions of ophthalmopathy progression. Among thyroid clonotypes expanded above 0.001 frequency, most also appeared in blood.

In germline, CDR1 is SEHNR, CDR2 FQNEAQ (reference sequence). There are 12 residues in the CDR3. V dropped 8 bases and J dropped 5 bases, with 12 bases sitting between them. Exclusion criteria comprised other autoimmune diseases, uncontrolled infections, pregnancy or lactation in patients. Amplifying from RNA transcripts, the study obtained TCR beta CDR3 regions. First-round RT-PCR with HTBI primers preceded a second-round multiplex PCR. One entry per CDR3 protein results from TCRdb running MiXCR on the multiplex PCR reads. The table records about 370,000 distinct CDR3 sequences, 15% to 20% of them present only once. This clonotype was seen repeatedly, ten times or more. Its antigen remains unknown.

The sequence was obtained from a woman aged 18 to 35 with Graves' ophthalmopathy. Sequenced: peripheral blood. This chain links TRBV7-9 with TRBJ1-1; D is possibly TRBD1 (5 bases). In nucleotides, the CDR3 is TGTGCCAGCTGGGGGGGGAGGACTGAAGCTTTCTTT. Encoded protein: CASWGGRTEAFF.